This T cell receptor beta chain was documented in a study of Ad26.COV2.S vaccination and SARS-CoV-2 variants. In the case of this clone: Its antigen is currently unknown.

The CDR3 is 16 amino acids. Germline assignment: CDR1 MRHNA and CDR2 SNTAGT. V lost 0 bases to trimming and J lost 2 bases, with 11 bases between them. Treatment defined: some 20 received Ad26.COV2.S at low or high dose, single or two shots; about 5 received placebo; per-sample allocation not given. Vaccine and placebo recipients were sampled on day 63 after the first injection. Clones were read by immunoSEQ multiplex PCR, and TCRdb kept only the in-frame ones, dropping some. The sample consists of around 240,000 clones, around nine tenths of them appearing once. Study-wide results and caveats: Substantial post-vaccination breadth of spike-specific CD8+ and CD4+ T cell responses was reported.

The chain uses TRBV6-4 and TRBJ1-5; D is possibly TRBD1 (6 bases). The receptor comes from a person between 18 and 60 years old who received the Ad26.COV2.S COVID-19 vaccine or a placebo. The input for sequencing was peripheral blood, taken in a trial of Ad26.COV2.S vaccine versus placebo. The CDR3 coding sequence is TGTGCCAGCAGTGACTCACCGGGGGCTGGCAATCAGCCCCAGCATTTT. Amino acid sequence: CASSDSPGAGNQPQHF.